A single sample is the source of the 27 T cell receptor beta chains below, sequenced in a study of blood T cell repertoires in COVID-19. Profiled with immunoSEQ multiplex PCR; TCRdb holds only in-frame clones, not every one. Found here are approximately 200,000 clones, 75% to 90% of them singletons; the top ten hold approximately 5%. Sequencing was carried out using peripheral blood. Every receptor here comes from a human donor in a cohort sampled during active COVID-19.

The CDR3 spells CASSASTDTNGNQPQHF. CDR3 coding DNA: TGTGCCAGCAGTGCCTCGACAGACACAAATGGCAATCAGCCCCAGCATTTT. The V gene is TRBV6-1, the J gene TRBJ1-5, with D perhaps TRBD1 (5 bases). V was trimmed by 4 bases and J by 2 bases, leaving 18 bases between them. CDR1 and CDR2 (germline): MNHNS, SASEGT. This CDR3 has 17 amino acids.

This chain uses TRBV6-6 with TRBJ2-7; either TRBD1 or TRBD2 may supply D (5 bases each). Trimming pared 5 bases from V and 2 bases from J, leaving 13 bases between. CDR3 size: 14 residues. Germline V gives CDR1 MNHNY, CDR2 SVGAGI (reference sequence). The CDR3 DNA reads as TGTGCCAGCAGTCGGGGCGGGTCCGCCTACGAGCAGTACTTC. This codes for CASSRGGSAYEQYF.

This clone came up many times. The V call is TRBV27, the J call TRBJ2-6; 10 nucleotides agree with TRBD2. This CDR3 is built from 17 residues. The V gene end was trimmed by 6 bases and the J gene end by 2 bases; junction bases not matched to a gene: 7. From germline, CDR1 is MNHEY and CDR2 SMNVEV (reference sequence). This chain's CDR3 is CASSVPSGSPGANVLTF. CDR3 nucleotides: TGTGCCAGCAGCGTACCTAGCGGGAGTCCTGGGGCCAACGTCCTGACTTTC.

This chain links TRBV19 with TRBJ2-1; 9 bases map to TRBD1. The trim removed 3 bases at V and 1 base at J, leaving 1 base unmatched. The germline V gene has CDR1 LNHDA and CDR2 SQIVND (reference sequence). The CDR3 consists of 15 residues. DNA for the CDR3: TGTGCCAGTAGTATGGGGACAGGGTCCTACAATGAGCAGTTCTTC. Protein: CASSMGTGSYNEQFF.

This clone has just one count. The chain combines TRBV5-4 with TRBJ2-5; D not resolved. Looked up from germline, CDR1 is SGHNT and CDR2 is YYREEE (reference sequence). The CDR3 totals 13 residues. V was clipped by 0 bases and J by 4 bases, with 7 bases between them. The CDR3 loop reads CASSLDKRETQYF. The CDR3 nucleotides read TGTGCCAGCAGCTTGGACAAAAGAGAGACCCAGTACTTC.

The gene calls are TRBV2 and TRBJ1-5; D is undetermined. CDR3 length equals 15 residues. Trimming removed 2 bases at V and 6 bases at J, with 14 bases between. In germline, CDR1 is SNHLY, CDR2 FYNNEI. The CDR3 reads CASSETPAAFQPQHF. In DNA, the CDR3 is TGTGCCAGCAGTGAAACCCCCGCGGCGTTTCAGCCCCAGCATTTT.

The chain has TRBV29-1 and TRBJ1-6; 8 nucleotides line up with TRBD1. This CDR3 comprises 12 residues. Trimming cost V 3 bases and J 13 bases; bases outside gene matches: 5. Germline loops: CDR1 SQVTM, CDR2 ANQGSEA. CDR3 protein: CSVDRGPYPLHF. CDR3 DNA sequence: TGCAGCGTTGACAGGGGGCCATACCCCCTCCACTTT.

The chain has TRBV5-4 and TRBJ2-5; 7 nucleotides match TRBD2. Germline V lookup: CDR1 SGHNT, CDR2 YYREEE (reference sequence). The CDR3 covers 15 residues. V lost 4 bases and J lost 4; bases outside the gene matches: 10. CDR3 nucleotide sequence: TGTGCCAGCAGCATGGAGGGTGGGGGGGTAGAGACCCAGTACTTC. It encodes CASSMEGGGVETQYF.

The rearrangement uses TRBV5-1 and TRBJ1-2, with a weak D call TRBD1 (5 bases). Looked up from germline, CDR1 is SGHRS and CDR2 is YFSETQ. The CDR3 runs to 13 residues. V gave up 3 bases and J gave up 6 bases, with 12 bases separating them. CDR3 DNA sequence: TGCGCCAGCAGCTCAAACATCAGGGATGGCTACACCTTC. Its translation: CASSSNIRDGYTF.

This sequence joins TRBV9 and TRBJ1-5; D is possibly TRBD1 (5 bases). CDR1 is SGDLS, CDR2 YYNGEE, per germline. The CDR3 consists of 16 residues. V was shortened by 0 bases and J by 6 bases, with 16 bases between the two germline ends. CDR3 sequence reads: CASSVGPTPGIQPQHF. The DNA of the CDR3 is TGTGCCAGCAGCGTAGGACCTACACCAGGGATTCAGCCCCAGCATTTT.

This chain uses TRBV19 with TRBJ2-7; maybe TRBD1 (6 bases). The CDR3 loop spans 15 amino acids. CDR1 and CDR2 (germline): LNHDA, SQIVND (reference sequence). Trimming cost V 1 base and J 1 base, with 11 bases left between them. DNA for the CDR3: TGTGCCAGTAGTATAGGGGGACACCCATCCTACGAGCAGTACTTC. Encoded protein: CASSIGGHPSYEQYF.

As concerns this clone: The identical CDR3 is also encoded by other nucleotide sequences in the sample. This chain uses TRBV12-3 or TRBV12-4 with TRBJ1-5; D unclear. Trimming removed 1 base from V and 7 bases from J, with 5 bases in between. The CDR3 totals 12 residues. The CDR3 region is CASSLGGQPQHF. CDR3 nucleotides: TGTGCCAGCAGTTTAGGAGGGCAGCCCCAGCATTTT.

The chain couples TRBV12-1 to TRBJ2-7; whether TRBD2, the table's D call, matches the DNA was not checked. TRBV12-1 has pseudogene status. This CDR3 contains 18 residues. The CDR3 bases are TGTGCCAGCAGCTCGCCTCGGGGGATGGAGCGGGAGTCATACGAGCAGTACTTC. This encodes CASSSPRGMERESYEQYF.

The chain combines TRBV9 with TRBJ1-1; D is possibly TRBD1 (6 bases). This CDR3 comprises 14 residues. CDR1 is SGDLS and CDR2 is YYNGEE in the germline V gene. The V and J ends lost 4 bases and 1 base respectively, with 11 bases between them. This CDR3 reads CASSPRGANTEAFF. CDR3 coding DNA: TGTGCCAGCAGCCCCCGGGGGGCGAACACTGAAGCTTTCTTT.

The chain joins TRBV5-1 to TRBJ1-4; weak D call: TRBD1 (6 bases). This CDR3 spans 17 amino acids. Germline V gene sequence: CDR1 SGHRS, CDR2 YFSETQ. V was shortened by 4 bases and J by 1 base, with 17 bases between the two germline ends. CDR3 residues: CASSGSTGSVTNEKLFF. CDR3 DNA: TGCGCCAGCAGCGGATCTACAGGGTCGGTAACTAATGAAAAACTGTTTTTT.

The rearrangement links TRBV6-2 or TRBV6-3 to TRBJ1-5, with 8 bases identical to TRBD1. V was clipped by 5 bases and J by 2 bases; unmatched bases: 5. Germline CDR1 and CDR2: MNHEY and SVGEGT. The CDR3 runs 15 residues. The CDR3 reads CASSPGGGGNQPQHF. The CDR3 DNA reads TGTGCCAGCAGTCCAGGGGGCGGAGGCAATCAGCCCCAGCATTTT.

The J gene is TRBJ2-7, the V gene TRBV5-1; 14 bases are shared with TRBD2. CDR1 and CDR2 (germline): SGHRS, YFSETQ. CDR3 length: 17 amino acids. V lost 4 bases and J lost 1; bases outside the gene matches: 7. Here the CDR3 DNA reads TGCGCCAGCAGCCCGGGACTAGCGGGAGTCTGGTCCTACGAGCAGTACTTC. Protein sequence: CASSPGLAGVWSYEQYF.

The chain recombines TRBV4-3 with TRBJ1-5; D is ambiguous. This CDR3 has 16 amino acids. The germline V gene encodes CDR1 LGHNA and CDR2 YSLEER. With 0 bases removed from V and 4 bases from J, the gap between germline ends came to 13 bases. The DNA of the CDR3 is TGCGCCAGCAGCCAAGATATGGCAGGCGAGAATCAGCCCCAGCATTTT. Encoded protein: CASSQDMAGENQPQHF.

The chain is built from TRBV21-1 and TRBJ1-6. TRBV21-1 is a pseudogene. The length of the CDR3 is 15 residues. The CDR3 bases are TGTGCCAGCAGCAAAAGGGGCGGGGGGTCTTCACCCCTCCACTTT. Its protein is CASSKRGGGSSPLHF.

This clone came up once. The genes are TRBV6-6 and TRBJ2-7, with TRBD2 identical over 8 bases. Germline-derived CDR1 and CDR2 are MNHNY and SVGAGI (reference sequence). Unmatched junction bases numbered 7, after V lost 8 bases and J lost 4 bases. This CDR3 has 13 residues. For the CDR3, the DNA is TGTGCCAGCGTCGGGGGGGTCCTGTACGAGCAGTACTTC. Its protein product is CASVGGVLYEQYF.

The sample holds one count of this clone. The chain is built from TRBV11-3 and TRBJ2-7, with 7 bases that match TRBD1. The CDR3 contains 15 residues. The V segment lost 5 bases and the J segment 5 bases; nucleotides outside the gene matches: 12. Germline V gene lookup returns CDR1 SGHNT and CDR2 YENEEA. DNA for the CDR3: TGTGCCAGCAGCCCCGGACAGGCGACTTTCAACGAGCAGTACTTC. Translating gives CASSPGQATFNEQYF.

The chain combines TRBV4-2 with TRBJ2-7, with TRBD2 identical over 10 bases. The J segment lost 5 bases and the V segment lost 0 bases, leaving 4 bases of the junction unmatched. Germline assignment: CDR1 LGHNA and CDR2 YNFKEQ. The CDR3 extends over 15 amino acids. CDR3 DNA: TGTGCCAGCAGCCAAGATCCTAGCGGGAGAAACGAGCAGTACTTC. It yields the protein CASSQDPSGRNEQYF.

The chain recombines TRBV19 with TRBJ2-5, with 12 bases identical to TRBD2. This CDR3 spans 15 amino acids. J lost 5 bases, V lost 9 bases, and 10 bases had no gene match. Per the germline V gene, CDR1 is LNHDA and CDR2 is SQIVND (reference sequence). The CDR3: CASQLTSGSLETQYF. In DNA, the CDR3 is TGTGCCAGCCAGCTGACTAGCGGGAGTTTGGAGACCCAGTACTTC.

Here the CDR3 DNA reads TGTGCCAGCTCGCCCCGGGACTACAAAAGTTCAGCAGATACGCAGTATTTT. It codes for CASSPRDYKSSADTQYF. The V and J genes are TRBV28 and TRBJ2-3; 7 nucleotides line up with TRBD2. J lost 4 bases, V lost 8 bases, and 18 bases had no gene match. The CDR3 contains 17 residues. CDR1 and CDR2 (germline): MDHEN, SYDVKM.

This sequence joins TRBV7-2 and TRBJ1-4; TRBD1 matches at 8 bases. This CDR3 is built from 15 residues. V lost 3 bases, J lost 4 bases, and 4 bases stayed unmatched. Germline assignment: CDR1 SGHTA and CDR2 FQGNSA. The chain's CDR3 is CASSLRTGFNEKLFF. The CDR3 DNA reads TGTGCCAGCAGCTTGCGGACAGGGTTTAATGAAAAACTGTTTTTT.

The chain links TRBV19 to TRBJ1-2; no definite D call. V lost 5 bases, J lost 4 bases, and 20 bases lay in between. CDR1 and CDR2 from the germline V gene are LNHDA and SQIVND (reference sequence). CDR3 length equals 16 residues. The CDR3 region is CASSPKGGGLLYGYTF. The CDR3, as DNA: TGTGCCAGTAGTCCAAAGGGAGGAGGGCTCCTCTATGGCTACACCTTC.

V and J are TRBV12-3 or TRBV12-4 and TRBJ1-2; D unclear. This CDR3 is built from 10 residues. Trimming shortened V by 5 bases and J by 4 bases, and 2 bases separated the two germline ends. CDR3 nucleotide sequence: TGTGCCAGCAGTCGCTATGGCTACACCTTC. It translates to CASSRYGYTF.